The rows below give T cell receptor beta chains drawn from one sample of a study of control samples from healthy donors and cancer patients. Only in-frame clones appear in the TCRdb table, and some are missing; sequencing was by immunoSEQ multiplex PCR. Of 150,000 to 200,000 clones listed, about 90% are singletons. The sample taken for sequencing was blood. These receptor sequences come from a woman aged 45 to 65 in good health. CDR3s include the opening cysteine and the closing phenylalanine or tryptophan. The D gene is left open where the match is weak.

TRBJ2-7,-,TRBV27,CASGGAYPYEQYF
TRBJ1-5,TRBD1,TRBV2,CASSETGQGTQPQHF
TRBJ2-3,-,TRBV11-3,CASSLGTNTDTQYF
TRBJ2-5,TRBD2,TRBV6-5,CASVRTSGSQETQYF
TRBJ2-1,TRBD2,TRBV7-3,CASGLAEGYNEQFF
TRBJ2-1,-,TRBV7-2,CASKRAGSYNEQFF
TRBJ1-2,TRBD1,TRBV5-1,CASSAAPGTALNYGYTF
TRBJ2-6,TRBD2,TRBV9,CASSPGGAGANVLTF
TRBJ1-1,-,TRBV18,CASSLRTEMNTEAFF
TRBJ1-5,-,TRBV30,CAWGDINQPQHF
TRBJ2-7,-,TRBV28,CASSLQGLYEQYF
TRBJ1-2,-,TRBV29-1,CSVVVNYGYTF
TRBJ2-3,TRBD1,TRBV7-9,CASSLGQGDTDTQYF
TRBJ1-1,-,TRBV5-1,CASSLGGTRGTEAFF
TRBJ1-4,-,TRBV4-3,CASSQDGHSSIPVGKLFF
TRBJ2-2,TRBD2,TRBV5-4,CASSLGGQRGTGELFF
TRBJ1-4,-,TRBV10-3,CAISESSPGTNEKLFF
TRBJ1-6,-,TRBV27,CASSPRQAGVRSYNSPLHF
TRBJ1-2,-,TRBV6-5,CASSSPRGAGGYTF
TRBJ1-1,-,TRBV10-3,CAISQPGDTEAFF
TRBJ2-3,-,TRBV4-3,CASSQVSFMDTQYF
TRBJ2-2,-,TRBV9,CASSVAVPTGELFF
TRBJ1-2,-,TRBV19,CASSIPPILNYGYTF
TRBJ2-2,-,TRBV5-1,CASSLDPGNTGELFF
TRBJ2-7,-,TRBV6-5,CASSYEQGGEYEQYF
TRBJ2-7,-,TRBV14,CASSQGRVTYEQYF
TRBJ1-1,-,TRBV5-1,CASRPSVVGNTEAFF
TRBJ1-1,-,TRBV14,CASSQDRGNRNTEAFF
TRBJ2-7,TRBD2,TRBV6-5,CASTLMTSGKYEQYF
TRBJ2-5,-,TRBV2,CASSSSQVQETQYF
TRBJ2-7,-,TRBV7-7,CASSLAYAGAREQYF
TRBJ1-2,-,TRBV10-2,CASTPREVSYGYTF
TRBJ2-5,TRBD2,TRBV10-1,CASSESAGEAGVQETQYF
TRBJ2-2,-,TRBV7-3,CASSLSGELFF
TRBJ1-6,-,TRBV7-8,CASSTYNSPLHF
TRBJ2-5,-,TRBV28,CASKRHGSPQETQYF
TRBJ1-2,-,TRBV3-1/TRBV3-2,CASSHLGMGGNYGYTF
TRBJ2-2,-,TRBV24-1,CATSGQIHTGELFF
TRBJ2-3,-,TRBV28,CASSRDSTDTQYF
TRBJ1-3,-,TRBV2,CASSEQGTYSGNTIYF
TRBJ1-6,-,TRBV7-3,CASSLNSANSPLHF
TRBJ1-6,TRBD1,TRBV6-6,CASSYSRGQHNSPLHF
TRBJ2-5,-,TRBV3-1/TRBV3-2,CASSRPLWGETQYF
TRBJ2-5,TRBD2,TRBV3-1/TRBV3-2,CASSSSGRVETQYF
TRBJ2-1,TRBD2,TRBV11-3,CASSFRSLAGVSEQFF
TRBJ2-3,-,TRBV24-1,CATSDFGAQYTDTQYF
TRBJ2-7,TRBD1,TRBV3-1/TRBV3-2,CASSQVGGQGFVEQYF
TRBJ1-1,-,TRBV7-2,CASSLDTIEAFF
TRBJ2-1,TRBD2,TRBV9,CASSVTHLSGGRNEQFF
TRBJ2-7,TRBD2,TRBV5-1,CASSLGGLAGSGEQYF
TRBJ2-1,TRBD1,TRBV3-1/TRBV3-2,CASSRDRGSREQFF
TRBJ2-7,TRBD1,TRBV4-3,CASSQRLGQGSLYYEQYF
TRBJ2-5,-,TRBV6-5,CASSRPGAQETQYF
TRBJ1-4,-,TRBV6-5,CAAKGSETNEKLFF
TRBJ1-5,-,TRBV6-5,CASRGHHDQPQHF